This T cell receptor (beta chain) was sequenced in a study of cytomegalovirus exposure and HLA in healthy donors. Study as a whole: The 120 validation repertoires matched the roughly 650 first-cohort repertoires in platform, a later analysis reported. Findings and limits, study-wide: The classifier reportedly diagnosed cytomegalovirus status with high specificity and sensitivity. Whilst most TCR sequences proved rare, a subset of public TCRs occurred across many donors. The study recorded 150 to 200 TCR beta chains that were cytomegalovirus-associated.

The V segment lost 3 bases and the J segment 0 bases; nucleotides outside the gene matches: 4. Germline lookup yields CDR1 SGHKS and CDR2 YYEKEE (reference sequence). The CDR3 contains 15 residues. With respect to this clone: What it recognizes is unknown.

Assay used: immunoSEQ multiplex PCR; TCRdb lists only in-frame clones, some missing. The data contain about 160,000 clones, 96% of them seen just once; the ten biggest clones take up 0.8% to 0.95%. This TCR was sampled from a woman younger than 35 in good health and CMV-seronegative. Source material: PBMCs. The chain has TRBV5-5 and TRBJ1-1; 8 bases fit TRBD1. The DNA for the CDR3 is TGTGCCAGCAGCTCGGGACAGGTGATGAACACTGAAGCTTTCTTT. It specifies CASSSGQVMNTEAFF. Drawing the rest from reference TRBV5-5 and TRBJ1-1, the complete variable domain is DAGVTQSPTHLIKTRGQQVTLRCSPISGHKSVSWYQQVLGQGPQFIFQYYEKEERGRGNFPDRFSARQFPNYSSELNVNALLLGDSALYLCASSSGQVMNTEAFFGQGTRLTVV.